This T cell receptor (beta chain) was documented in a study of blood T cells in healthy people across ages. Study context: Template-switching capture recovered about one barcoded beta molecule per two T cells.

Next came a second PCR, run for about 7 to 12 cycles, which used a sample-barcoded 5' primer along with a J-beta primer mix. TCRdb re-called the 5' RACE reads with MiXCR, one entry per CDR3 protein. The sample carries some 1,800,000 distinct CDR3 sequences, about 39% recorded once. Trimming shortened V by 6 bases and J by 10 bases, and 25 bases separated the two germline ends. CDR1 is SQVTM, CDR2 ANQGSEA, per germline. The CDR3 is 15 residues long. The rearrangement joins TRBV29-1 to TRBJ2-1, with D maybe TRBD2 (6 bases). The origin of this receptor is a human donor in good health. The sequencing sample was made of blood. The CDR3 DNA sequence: TGCAGCGTCTCTAGACGGAACCGGGACTTCTCCGAGCAGTTCTTC. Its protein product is CSVSRRNRDFSEQFF.